These 26 T cell receptor beta chains came from one sample sequenced in a study of regulatory T cells in long-lasting Graves disease. Time point described: newly diagnosed GD, antithyroid drugs for less than 3 months. Scientists built the TCR library using RNA that was extracted from PBMCs. Relying on iRepertoire HTBI primers and Arm-PCR of CDR3 regions, the team built TCR beta libraries. One entry per CDR3 protein results from TCRdb running MiXCR on the multiplex PCR reads. This sample has about 440,000 distinct CDR3 sequences, with 16% found just once. This sample also belongs to another study, concerning T cells in Graves' hyperthyroidism and ophthalmopathy.

The input for sequencing was peripheral blood mononuclear cells (PBMCs), taken at new diagnosis, from a patient treated with antithyroid drugs. The receptors here all came from a woman between 18 and 30 years old with Graves disease.

The CDR3 region is CAISGDGGNTIYF. Here the CDR3 DNA reads TGTGCCATCAGTGGGGATGGTGGAAACACCATATATTTT. The chain carries TRBV10-3 and TRBJ1-3; unclear D gene. Trimming took 4 bases from V and 3 from J, leaving 7 bases between them. The germline CDR1 and CDR2 sequences are ENHRY and SYGVKD. CDR3 length: 13 amino acids.

This clonotype was found a few times. One base away lies a much larger clone, so this may be a sequencing read error. This chain joins TRBV12-3 or TRBV12-4 and TRBJ2-3; 8 bases line up with TRBD1. There are 15 residues in the CDR3. Unmatched junction bases numbered 9, after V lost 5 bases and J lost 5 bases. The CDR3 DNA follows: TGTGCCAGCAGTCACGACAGGGGACCGTTAGATACGCAGTATTTT. Translation gives CASSHDRGPLDTQYF.

This rearrangement joins TRBV20-1 to TRBJ2-5; 10 positions match TRBD2. The V and J ends lost 1 base and 4 bases, in that order; junction bases with no gene match: 9. The CDR3 covers 16 residues. Germline CDR1 and CDR2: DFQATT and SNEGSKA (reference sequence). CDR3 DNA sequence: TGCAGTGCTAGAGCCCTAGCGGGAGATGGTGGAGAGACCCAGTACTTC. Translation: CSARALAGDGGETQYF.

This clonotype was seen a few times. This rearrangement joins TRBV7-6 to TRBJ2-1; D ambiguous. The CDR3 contains 14 residues. The V and J ends lost 1 base and 7 bases respectively, with 11 bases between them. From germline, CDR1 is SGHVS and CDR2 FNYEAQ. CDR3 region: CASSLGVSGNEQFF. As DNA, the CDR3 is TGTGCCAGCAGCTTAGGCGTAAGTGGGAATGAGCAGTTCTTC.

The chain combines TRBV29-1 with TRBJ1-2, with 8 bases matching TRBD1. The trim removed 3 bases at V and 3 bases at J, leaving 6 bases unmatched. CDR1 is SQVTM and CDR2 is ANQGSEA in the germline V gene. The CDR3 contains 14 residues. CDR3 nucleotide sequence: TGCAGCGTTGACCCCCAGGGGGCGGACTATGGCTACACCTTC. Encoded protein: CSVDPQGADYGYTF.

Many counts were recorded for this clonotype. The J gene is TRBJ2-7, the V gene TRBV20-1; 11 bases are a match to TRBD2. V was pared by 4 bases and J by 2 bases, with 4 bases of the junction left unmatched. This CDR3 is built from 14 residues. Per germline, CDR1 DFQATT and CDR2 SNEGSKA (reference sequence). The DNA for the CDR3 is TGCAGTGCTACCTCGGGACTAGCGGCCTACGAGCAGTACTTC. Protein sequence: CSATSGLAAYEQYF.

This clonotype was seen many times. V gene TRBV20-1 combines with J gene TRBJ2-3; TRBD2 matches at 12 bases. Germline loops: CDR1 DFQATT, CDR2 SNEGSKA (reference sequence). J was trimmed by 2 bases and V by 5 bases; bases with no gene match: 5. The CDR3 has 15 residues. The CDR3 here is CSARTSGEPTDTQYF. The CDR3 DNA reads as TGCAGTGCTCGGACTAGCGGGGAACCCACAGATACGCAGTATTTT.

The genes are TRBV29-1 and TRBJ2-1, with TRBD2 as a possible D gene (5 bases). V shed 1 base and J shed 8 bases, with 9 bases lying between them. The CDR3 covers 12 residues. The V gene's germline CDR1 is SQVTM and CDR2 ANQGSEA. CDR3 sequence reads: CSVEVGSYEQFF. The CDR3 DNA reads as TGCAGCGTTGAAGTAGGGAGCTATGAGCAGTTCTTC.

Ten or more counts support this clonotype. The chain couples TRBV7-8 to TRBJ2-3, with D possibly matching TRBD2 (6 bases). This CDR3 spans 14 amino acids. With 5 bases removed from V and 4 bases from J, the gap between germline ends came to 13 bases. Germline V gene sequence: CDR1 SGHVS, CDR2 FQNEAQ. CDR3 residues: CASSKTSRADTQYF. The CDR3 bases are TGTGCCAGCAGCAAGACTAGTCGCGCAGATACGCAGTATTTT.

This clonotype was counted ten times or more. The chain employs TRBV6-1 and TRBJ2-7; 7 bases are shared with TRBD1. CDR3 length: 12 amino acids. The germline V gene has CDR1 MNHNS and CDR2 SASEGT. The V gene end was trimmed by 6 bases and the J gene end by 5 bases; junction bases not matched to a gene: 4. The CDR3 DNA reads as TGTGCCAGCAGAGACAGGGTACACGAGCAGTACTTC. Its translation: CASRDRVHEQYF.

In this sample, this clonotype turned up many times. The rearrangement uses TRBV11-1 and TRBJ1-1; tentative D call: TRBD1 (5 bases). CDR3 length: 13 amino acids. The V end lost 3 bases, the J end lost 3 bases, and 8 bases lay between the germline ends. Germline-derived CDR1 and CDR2 are SGHAT and FQDESV (reference sequence). The CDR3 sequence: CASSLGEDTEAFF. The CDR3 DNA is TGTGCCAGCAGCTTGGGGGAGGACACTGAAGCTTTCTTT.

The chain is built from TRBV5-1 and TRBJ2-7; 8 nucleotides agree with TRBD2. V gave up 4 bases and J gave up 0 bases; unmatched junction bases: 6. Germline-derived CDR1 and CDR2 are SGHRS and YFSETQ. The CDR3 is 15 residues long. This chain's CDR3 is CASSMGTSGSYEQYF. CDR3 bases: TGCGCCAGCAGCATGGGAACTAGCGGCTCCTACGAGCAGTACTTC.

This clonotype was counted at least ten times. The chain has TRBV27 and TRBJ2-7; 7 bases are a match to TRBD2. The CDR3 is made up of 14 amino acids. V gave up 8 bases and J gave up 0 bases; unmatched junction bases: 7. CDR1 is MNHEY and CDR2 is SMNVEV in the germline V gene (reference sequence). The CDR3 bases are TGTGCCAGCGGAACTAGCGTTAGCTCCTACGAGCAGTACTTC. Residues: CASGTSVSSYEQYF.

The chain uses TRBV30 and TRBJ1-3; D is possibly TRBD1 (6 bases). V lost 3 bases, J lost 2 bases, and 11 bases lay in between. This CDR3 region has 14 residues. Per germline, CDR1 GTSNPN and CDR2 SVGIG (reference sequence). CDR3 nucleotide sequence: TGTGCCTGGAGAGAAAGGGGGACTGGAAACACCATATATTTT. Amino acid sequence: CAWRERGTGNTIYF.

This clonotype has at least ten counts. The chain carries TRBV7-9 and TRBJ2-7; TRBD1 aligns across 7 bases. Germline lookup yields CDR1 SEHNR and CDR2 FQNEAQ (reference sequence). With V trimmed by 1 base and J by 6 bases, 0 bases remained unmatched. This CDR3 contains 12 residues. DNA for the CDR3: TGTGCCAGCAGCTTAGGGACAGGCGAGCAGTACTTC. Protein: CASSLGTGEQYF.

This chain uses TRBV6-1 with TRBJ2-7, with a tentative D call TRBD1 (6 bases). CDR3 size: 12 residues. V gave up 7 bases and J gave up 4 bases, with 11 bases separating them. Germline V gives CDR1 MNHNS, CDR2 SASEGT. CDR3 coding DNA: TGTGCCAGCAAAATACAGGGATACGAGCAGTACTTC. Encoded protein: CASKIQGYEQYF.

This clonotype appeared many times. This sequence joins TRBV7-9 and TRBJ2-3; 8 nucleotides match TRBD2. The junction had 6 bases not matched to a gene; V was cut back by 3 bases and J by 4 bases. The length of the CDR3 is 15 residues. The germline V gene encodes CDR1 SEHNR and CDR2 FQNEAQ (reference sequence). CDR3 sequence: CASSFVLREADTQYF. CDR3 bases: TGTGCCAGCAGCTTCGTTTTGCGGGAGGCAGATACGCAGTATTTT.

This clonotype was found once. This rearrangement joins TRBV7-2 to TRBJ1-5; 9 positions agree with TRBD1. CDR1 is SGHTA, CDR2 FQGNSA, per germline. The CDR3 covers 15 residues. Trimming removed 4 bases from V and 4 bases from J; junction bases left unmatched: 5. The CDR3 DNA follows: TGTGCCAGCAGCTCTACCGGGACAGGGAATCAGCCCCAGCATTTT. Amino acids: CASSSTGTGNQPQHF.

At least ten counts were recorded for this clonotype. V and J are TRBV28 and TRBJ2-6, with D perhaps matching TRBD1 (5 bases). The CDR3 is made up of 16 amino acids. V was clipped by 6 bases and J by 2 bases, with 14 bases between them. Germline CDR1 and CDR2: MDHEN and SYDVKM. The CDR3 DNA reads TGTGCCAGCAGCCTACCTCAGGGTGCTGGGGCCAACGTCCTGACTTTC. The encoded protein is CASSLPQGAGANVLTF.

This chain joins TRBV20-1 and TRBJ2-1; TRBD2 agrees at 12 bases. J lost 9 bases, V lost 0 bases, and 9 bases had no gene match. Looked up from germline, CDR1 is DFQATT and CDR2 is SNEGSKA (reference sequence). The length of the CDR3 is 16 residues. The CDR3 protein is CSARDSLAGGLGEQFF. The CDR3 DNA is TGCAGTGCTAGAGATTCACTAGCGGGAGGCCTCGGTGAGCAGTTCTTC.

At least ten counts were recorded for this clonotype. The chain is built from TRBV29-1 and TRBJ2-1; D call uncertain. The V gene's germline CDR1 is SQVTM and CDR2 ANQGSEA. The CDR3 extends over 14 amino acids. V was clipped by 2 bases and J by 0 bases, with 8 bases between them. The CDR3 nucleotides read TGCAGCGTTGAATTGCGTGACTCCTACAATGAGCAGTTCTTC. Residues: CSVELRDSYNEQFF.

The V gene is TRBV7-2, the J gene TRBJ2-7, with D hard to call. Germline CDR1 is SGHTA and CDR2 is FQGNSA. The CDR3 is made up of 16 amino acids. The V end lost 1 base, the J end lost 3 bases, and 16 bases lay between the germline ends. The CDR3 region has the DNA TGTGCCAGCAGCTTAGGTAGTGGGCAACTCAACTACGAGCAGTACTTC. Amino acid sequence: CASSLGSGQLNYEQYF.

V gene TRBV6-5 combines with J gene TRBJ2-1; weak D call: TRBD2 (6 bases). The CDR3 has 14 residues. V was cut by 2 bases and J by 7 bases, with 12 bases left in between. The V gene's germline CDR1 is MNHEY and CDR2 SVGAGI. The CDR3 bases are TGTGCCAGCAGTTACGGCGGGACTCGTAATGAGCAGTTCTTC. It yields the protein CASSYGGTRNEQFF.

This clonotype has at least ten counts. The rearrangement links TRBV29-1 to TRBJ2-3, with 11 bases identical to TRBD1. The J segment lost 4 bases and the V segment lost 6 bases, leaving 3 bases of the junction unmatched. CDR1 SQVTM and CDR2 ANQGSEA come from the germline V gene. CDR3 length equals 13 residues. The CDR3 DNA reads TGCAGCGTGGACAGGGGGCTCCCAGATACGCAGTATTTT. The encoded protein is CSVDRGLPDTQYF.

This clonotype appeared a few times. Being one base from a much bigger clone, this may be a read error. The chain links TRBV12-3 or TRBV12-4 to TRBJ2-7; 9 bases map to TRBD2. Unmatched junction bases numbered 2, after V lost 6 bases and J lost 2 bases. The CDR3 consists of 13 residues. This CDR3 reads CASRVAGAYEQYF. The CDR3 region has the DNA TGTGCCAGCAGGGTAGCGGGAGCCTACGAGCAGTACTTC.

This clonotype was detected many times. The chain uses TRBV7-2 and TRBJ2-5, with D unclear. The V end lost 5 bases, the J end lost 5 bases, and 15 bases lay between the germline ends. In germline, CDR1 is SGHTA, CDR2 FQGNSA. The CDR3 covers 14 residues. The CDR3 loop is CASSLTTGRETQYF. The CDR3 DNA follows: TGTGCCAGCAGCCTCACTACGGGTCGGGAGACCCAGTACTTC.